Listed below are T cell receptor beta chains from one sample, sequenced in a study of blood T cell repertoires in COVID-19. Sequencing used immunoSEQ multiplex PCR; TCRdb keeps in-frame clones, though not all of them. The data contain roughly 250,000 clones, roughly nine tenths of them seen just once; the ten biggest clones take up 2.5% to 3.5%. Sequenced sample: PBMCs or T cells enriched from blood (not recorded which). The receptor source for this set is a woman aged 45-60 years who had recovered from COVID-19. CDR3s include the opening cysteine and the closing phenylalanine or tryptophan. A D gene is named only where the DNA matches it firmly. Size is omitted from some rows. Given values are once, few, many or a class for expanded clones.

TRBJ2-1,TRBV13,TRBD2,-,TGTGCCAGCAGAGCCGGGACTAGCGGCTCCAATGAGCAGTTCTTC,CASRAGTSGSNEQFF
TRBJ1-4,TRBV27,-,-,TGTGCCAGCAGTTTATCGATCGGCAGGGGTGGTGAAAAACTGTTTTTT,CASSLSIGRGGEKLFF
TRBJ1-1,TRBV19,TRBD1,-,TGTGCCAGTAGTTTCATACAGGGGGCCGGGAACACTGAAGCTTTCTTT,CASSFIQGAGNTEAFF
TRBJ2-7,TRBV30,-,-,TGTGCCTGGAGTAGTGTCTCCCTGTTACGGGAGCAGTACTTC,CAWSSVSLLREQYF
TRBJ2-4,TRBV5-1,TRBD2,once,TGCGCCAGCAGCTTCGGACTAGCGGGAGTTTCGGAAATGGCCAAAAACATTCAGTACTTC,CASSFGLAGVSEMAKNIQYF
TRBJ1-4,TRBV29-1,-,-,TGCAGCGTATCCAGGGCACCTAATGAAAAACTGTTTTTT,CSVSRAPNEKLFF
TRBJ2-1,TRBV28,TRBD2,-,TGTGCCAGCAGTTTATGGCAGGGAGGGAACAATGAGCAGTTCTTC,CASSLWQGGNNEQFF
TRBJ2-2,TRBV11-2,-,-,TGTGCCAGCAGCTTCCGCTACCTGAACACCGGGGAGCTGTTTTTT,CASSFRYLNTGELFF
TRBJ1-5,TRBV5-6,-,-,TGTGCCAGCAGCTTAAGGGGTGGGAATCAGCCCCAGCATTTT,CASSLRGGNQPQHF
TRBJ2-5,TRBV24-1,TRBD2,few,TGTGCCACCAGTGATTCGGACGGGCTAGCGGGACCGCCAGAGACCCAGTACTTC,CATSDSDGLAGPPETQYF
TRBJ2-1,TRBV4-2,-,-,TGTGCCAGCAGCCAACCCCCAGGGTACTCCTACAATGAGCAGTTCTTC,CASSQPPGYSYNEQFF
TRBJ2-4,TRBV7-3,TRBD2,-,TGTGCCAGCAGCTTATTTGCGGGAGGTGGAAACATTCAGTACTTC,CASSLFAGGGNIQYF
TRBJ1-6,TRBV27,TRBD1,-,TGTGCCAGCAGTTCCAGCACCGGGACAGCCTATTCACCCCTCCACTTT,CASSSSTGTAYSPLHF
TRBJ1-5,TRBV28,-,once,TGTGCCAGCAGTTTCACCGGGCAGCCCCAGCATTTT,CASSFTGQPQHF
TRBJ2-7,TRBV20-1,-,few,TGCAGTGCTCGGGTTTTCTACGAGCAGTACTTC,CSARVFYEQYF
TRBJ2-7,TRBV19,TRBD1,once,TGTGCCAGTAGTCAGACTCGGGACAGGGTCTACGAGCAGTACTTC,CASSQTRDRVYEQYF
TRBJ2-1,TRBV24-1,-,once,TGTGCCACCAGTGATTATGGCAGATCCTACAATGAGCAGTTCTTC,CATSDYGRSYNEQFF
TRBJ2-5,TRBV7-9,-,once,TGTGCCAGCAGCTTAAGGGGGGGCTCTGGGGAGACCCAGTACTTC,CASSLRGGSGETQYF
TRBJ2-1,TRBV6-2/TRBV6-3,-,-,TGTGCCAGCAGTAAAGGAGTCTCGGATGAGCAGTTCTTC,CASSKGVSDEQFF
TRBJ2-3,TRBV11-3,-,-,TGTGCCAGCAGCCGAGATGGAGGGGGCACAGATACGCAGTATTTT,CASSRDGGGTDTQYF
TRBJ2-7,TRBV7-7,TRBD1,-,TGTGCTAGCAGCGCAAAGACAGGGGCCAACTACGAGCAGTACTTC,CASSAKTGANYEQYF
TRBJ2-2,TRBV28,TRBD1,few,TGTGCGTCCAAGGACAGGGGGTTATCCGGGGAGCTGTTTTTT,CASKDRGLSGELFF
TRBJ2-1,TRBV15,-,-,TGTGCCACCAGCAGAGATGTAGGCGGATACAATGAGCAGTTCTTC,CATSRDVGGYNEQFF
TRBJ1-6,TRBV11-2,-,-,TGTGCCAGCAGCTTAGTACCCCTAGGTTCACCCCTCCACTTT,CASSLVPLGSPLHF
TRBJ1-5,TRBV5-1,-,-,TGCGCCAGCAGTACGAACTTCAATCAGCCCCAGCATTTT,CASSTNFNQPQHF
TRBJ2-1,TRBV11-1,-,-,TGTGCCAGCAAGCGGGACAACTCCTACAATGAGCAGTTCTTC,CASKRDNSYNEQFF
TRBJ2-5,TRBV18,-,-,TGTGCCAGCTCACCAGGACAGAGGGAGACCCAGTACTTC,CASSPGQRETQYF
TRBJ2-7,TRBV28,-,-,TGTGCCAGCACCCCTCCGGCACGCGGTTTCGTCCCCTACGAGCAGTACTTC,CASTPPARGFVPYEQYF
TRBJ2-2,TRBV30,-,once,TGTGGATATAGAACAGGGAGCGCCGGGGAGCTGTTTTTT,CGYRTGSAGELFF
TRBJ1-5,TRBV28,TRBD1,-,TGTGCCAGCAGTAAGGACAGGGGGCATCAGCCCCAGCATTTT,CASSKDRGHQPQHF
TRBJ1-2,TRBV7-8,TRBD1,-,TGTGCCAGCAGCCGGGACAGGAGTACTTATGGCTACACCTTC,CASSRDRSTYGYTF
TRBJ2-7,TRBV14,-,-,TGTGCCAGCAGCCAAGTTTCGTTGCGGGACTCCTACGAGCAGTACTTC,CASSQVSLRDSYEQYF
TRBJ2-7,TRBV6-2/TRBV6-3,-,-,TGTGCCAGCAGCTCTACTTCAGGGATCCCCTACGAGCAGTACTTC,CASSSTSGIPYEQYF
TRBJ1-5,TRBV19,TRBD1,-,TGTGCCAGTAGTATGGAGAACAGGGGAAATCAGCCCCAGCATTTT,CASSMENRGNQPQHF
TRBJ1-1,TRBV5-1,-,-,TGCGCCAGCAGCCCCTCGGCGGTCGACACTGAAGCTTTCTTT,CASSPSAVDTEAFF
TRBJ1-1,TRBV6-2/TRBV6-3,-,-,TGTGCCAGCAGTTACGGCGGCGAAGAGGCTTTCTTT,CASSYGGEEAFF
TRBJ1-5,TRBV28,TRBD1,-,TGTGCCAGCAGTCTCAAGGGGGCTTTTCAGCCCCAGCATTTT,CASSLKGAFQPQHF
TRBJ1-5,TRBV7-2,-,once,TGTGCCAGCAGCTTAGGCGGGTCCCCTCAGCCCCAGCATTTT,CASSLGGSPQPQHF
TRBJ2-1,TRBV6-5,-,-,TGTGCCAGCAGTTACTCCCCCCCAGGCGTTTCTGGCGAGCAGTTCTTC,CASSYSPPGVSGEQFF
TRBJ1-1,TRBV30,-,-,TGTGCCTGGAGTGTTGGGCACATCAACACTGAAGCTTTCTTT,CAWSVGHINTEAFF
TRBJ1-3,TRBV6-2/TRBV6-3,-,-,TGTGCCAGCAGTTACTCGGTCGGACAGATGTATTTT,CASSYSVGQMYF
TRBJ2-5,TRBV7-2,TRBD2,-,TGTGCCAGCAGCCCCTCTAGCGGGAGCGGTGAGACCCAGTACTTC,CASSPSSGSGETQYF
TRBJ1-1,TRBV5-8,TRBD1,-,TGTGCCAGCAGCTTTACAGGGGTCGTGAACACTGAAGCTTTCTTT,CASSFTGVVNTEAFF
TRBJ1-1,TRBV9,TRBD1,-,TGTGCCAGCAGCAAGATACAGGGGGCGATGAACACTGAAGCTTTCTTT,CASSKIQGAMNTEAFF
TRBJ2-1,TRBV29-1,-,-,TGCAGCGGGAGGGCCTTGGGCTACAATGAGCAGTTCTTC,CSGRALGYNEQFF
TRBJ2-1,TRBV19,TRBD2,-,TGTGCCAGTAGTATTGGGCTAGCGGCCAATGAGCAGTTCTTC,CASSIGLAANEQFF
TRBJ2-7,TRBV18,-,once,TGTGCCAGCTCAGTCGGGGGGCACTACGAGCAGTACTTC,CASSVGGHYEQYF
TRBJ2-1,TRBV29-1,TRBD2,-,TGCAGCGTTCCTGGGACTAGCGGGAGTTTCTCTGAGCAGTTCTTC,CSVPGTSGSFSEQFF
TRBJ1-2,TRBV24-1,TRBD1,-,TGTGCCACCAGTGAACCAGGGACAGGTGGCTACACCTTC,CATSEPGTGGYTF
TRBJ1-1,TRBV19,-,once,TGTGCCAGTAGTATAGGGAGGCGGACTGAAGCTTTCTTT,CASSIGRRTEAFF
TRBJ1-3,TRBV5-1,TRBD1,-,TGCGCCAGCAGCTTGGATGCAGGGGGCAAGAACACCATATATTTT,CASSLDAGGKNTIYF
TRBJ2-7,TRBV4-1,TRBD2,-,TGCGCCAGCAGCCAAACTAGCGGGTACGAGCAGTACTTC,CASSQTSGYEQYF
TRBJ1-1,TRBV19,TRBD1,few,TGTGCCAGTAGTATCGTCACTGCCAGGGGGATCACTGAAGCTTTCTTT,CASSIVTARGITEAFF
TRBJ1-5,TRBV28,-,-,TGTGCCAGCAGGGATCGCCTCGGGGGGGGGCAGCCCCAGCATTTT,CASRDRLGGGQPQHF
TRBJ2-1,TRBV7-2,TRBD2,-,TGTGCCAGCAGCTCCGTACTAGCGGGATACAATGAGCAGTTCTTC,CASSSVLAGYNEQFF
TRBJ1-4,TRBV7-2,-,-,TGTGCCAGCAGCCTCAGCGGGACTAATGAAAAACTGTTTTTT,CASSLSGTNEKLFF